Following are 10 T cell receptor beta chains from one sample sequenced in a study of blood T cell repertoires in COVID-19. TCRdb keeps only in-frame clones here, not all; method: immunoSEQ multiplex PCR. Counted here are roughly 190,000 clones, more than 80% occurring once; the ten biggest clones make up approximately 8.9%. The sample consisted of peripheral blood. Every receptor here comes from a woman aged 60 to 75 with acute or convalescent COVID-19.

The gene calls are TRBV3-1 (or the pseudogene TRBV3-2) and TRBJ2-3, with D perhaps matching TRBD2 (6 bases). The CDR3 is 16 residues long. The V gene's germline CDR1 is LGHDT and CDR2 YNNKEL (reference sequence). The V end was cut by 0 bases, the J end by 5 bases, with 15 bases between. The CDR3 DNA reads TGTGCCAGCAGCCAAGAAGCCCCCCGACTAGGAGATACGCAGTATTTT. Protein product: CASSQEAPRLGDTQYF.

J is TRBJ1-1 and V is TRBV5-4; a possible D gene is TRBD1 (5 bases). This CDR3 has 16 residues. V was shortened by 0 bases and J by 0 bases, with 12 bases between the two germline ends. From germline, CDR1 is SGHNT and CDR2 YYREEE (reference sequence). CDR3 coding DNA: TGTGCCAGCAGCTTGGGGCAGGGCAGAATGAACACTGAAGCTTTCTTT. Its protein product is CASSLGQGRMNTEAFF.

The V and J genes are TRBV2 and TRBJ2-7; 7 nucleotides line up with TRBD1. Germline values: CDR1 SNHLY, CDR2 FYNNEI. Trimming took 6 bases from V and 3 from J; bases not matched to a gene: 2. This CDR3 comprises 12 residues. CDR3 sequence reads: CASRRQGYEQYF. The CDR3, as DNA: TGTGCCAGCAGGCGACAGGGCTACGAGCAGTACTTC.

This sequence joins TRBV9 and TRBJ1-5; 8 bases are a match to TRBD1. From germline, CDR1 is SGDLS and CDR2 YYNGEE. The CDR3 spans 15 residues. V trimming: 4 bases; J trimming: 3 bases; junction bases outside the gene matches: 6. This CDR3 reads CASSFGQGDNQPQHF. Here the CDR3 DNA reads TGTGCCAGCAGCTTCGGACAGGGTGACAATCAGCCCCAGCATTTT. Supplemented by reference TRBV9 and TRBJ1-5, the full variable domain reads DSGVTQTPKHLITATGQRVTLRCSPRSGDLSVYWYQQSLDQGLQFLIQYYNGEERAKGNILERFSAQQFPDLHSELNLSSLELGDSALYFCASSFGQGDNQPQHFGDGTRLSIL.

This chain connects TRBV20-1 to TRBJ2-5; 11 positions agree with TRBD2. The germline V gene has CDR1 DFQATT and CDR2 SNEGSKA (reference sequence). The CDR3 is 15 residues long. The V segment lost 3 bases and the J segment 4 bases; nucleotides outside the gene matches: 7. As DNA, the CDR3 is TGCAGTGCTAGTTTGACTAGCGGGATTAGAGAGACCCAGTACTTC. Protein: CSASLTSGIRETQYF.

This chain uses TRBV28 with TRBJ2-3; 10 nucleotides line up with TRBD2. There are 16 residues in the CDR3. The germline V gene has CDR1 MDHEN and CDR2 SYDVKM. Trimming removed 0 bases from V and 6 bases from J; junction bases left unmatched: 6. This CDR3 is CASSLWSSGRNDTQYF. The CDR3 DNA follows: TGTGCCAGCAGTTTATGGTCTAGCGGGAGAAACGATACGCAGTATTTT.

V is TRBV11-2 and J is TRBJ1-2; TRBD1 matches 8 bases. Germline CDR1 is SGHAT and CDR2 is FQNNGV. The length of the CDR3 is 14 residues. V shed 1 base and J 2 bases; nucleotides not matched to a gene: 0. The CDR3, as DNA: TGTGCCAGCAGCTTAGGGACAGGGAACTATGGCTACACCTTC. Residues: CASSLGTGNYGYTF.

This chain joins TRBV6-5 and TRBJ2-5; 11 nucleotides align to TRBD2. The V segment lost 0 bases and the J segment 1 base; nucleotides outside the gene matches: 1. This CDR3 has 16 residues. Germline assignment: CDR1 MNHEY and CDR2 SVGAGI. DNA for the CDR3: TGTGCCAGCAGTTACTCGGGACTAGCGGTCCAAGAGACCCAGTACTTC. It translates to CASSYSGLAVQETQYF.

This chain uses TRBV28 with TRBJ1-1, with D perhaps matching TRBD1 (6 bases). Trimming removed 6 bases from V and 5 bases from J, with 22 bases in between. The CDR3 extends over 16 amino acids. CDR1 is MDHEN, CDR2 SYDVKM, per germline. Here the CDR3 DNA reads TGTGCCAGCAGCCTTTCTTTGGGGGCTGCTGGGACTGAAGCTTTCTTT. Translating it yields CASSLSLGAAGTEAFF.

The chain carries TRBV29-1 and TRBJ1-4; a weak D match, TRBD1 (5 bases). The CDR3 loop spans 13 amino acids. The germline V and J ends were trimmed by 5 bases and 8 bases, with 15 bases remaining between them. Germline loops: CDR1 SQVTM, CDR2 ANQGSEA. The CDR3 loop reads CSVSAGIIEKLFF. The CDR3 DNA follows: TGCAGCGTTTCCGCAGGGATAATAGAAAAACTGTTTTTT.